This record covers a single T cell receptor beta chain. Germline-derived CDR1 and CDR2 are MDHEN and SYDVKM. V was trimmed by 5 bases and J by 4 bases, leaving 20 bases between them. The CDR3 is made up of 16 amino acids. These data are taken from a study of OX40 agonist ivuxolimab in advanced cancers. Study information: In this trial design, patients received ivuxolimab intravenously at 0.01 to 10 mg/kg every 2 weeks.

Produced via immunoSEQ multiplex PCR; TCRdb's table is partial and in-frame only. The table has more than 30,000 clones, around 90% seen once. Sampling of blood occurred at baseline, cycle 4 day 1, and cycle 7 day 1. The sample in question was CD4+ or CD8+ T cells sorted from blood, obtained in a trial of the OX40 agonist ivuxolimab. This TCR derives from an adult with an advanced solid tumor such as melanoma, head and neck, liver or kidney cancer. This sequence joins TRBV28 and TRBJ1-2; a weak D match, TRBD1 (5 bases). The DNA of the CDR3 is TGTGCCAGCAGTCCGGGCCAGGGCCCGCGGGGCTATGGCTACACCTTC. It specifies CASSPGQGPRGYGYTF.